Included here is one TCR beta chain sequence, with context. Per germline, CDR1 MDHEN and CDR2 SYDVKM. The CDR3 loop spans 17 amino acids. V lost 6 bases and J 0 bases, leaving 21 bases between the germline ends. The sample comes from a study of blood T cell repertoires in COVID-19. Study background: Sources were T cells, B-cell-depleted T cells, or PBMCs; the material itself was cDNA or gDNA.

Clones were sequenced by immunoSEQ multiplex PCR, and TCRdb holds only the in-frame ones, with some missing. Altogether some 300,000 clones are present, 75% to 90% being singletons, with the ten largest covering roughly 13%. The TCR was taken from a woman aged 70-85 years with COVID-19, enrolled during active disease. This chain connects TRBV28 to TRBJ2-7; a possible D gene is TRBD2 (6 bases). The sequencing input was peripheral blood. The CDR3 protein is CASSPILGAGSSYEQYF. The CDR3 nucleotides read TGTGCCAGCAGCCCAATTTTAGGGGCGGGATCCTCCTACGAGCAGTACTTC.